This TCR beta chain came from a study of CD8+ T cells in alopecia areata. In the study overall: People stayed on tofacitinib for 6 to 18 months, then stopped the drug for 6 months. Notes on the study in general: Lesional scalp displayed greater clonality than normal scalp, most notably in alopecia totalis/universalis.

In the case of this clone: The antigen remains undetermined.

Samples from alopecia areata patients were lesional scalp punch biopsies and peripheral blood. Sequencing templates came from extracted RNA that was reverse transcribed into cDNA. The assay was immunoSEQ multiplex PCR, and TCRdb's table has in-frame clones only and misses some. The sample holds fewer than 150,000 clones, over 50% seen once. Trimming at V came to 3 bases and at J to 2 bases, leaving 3 bases not matched to a gene. CDR1 is SQVTM and CDR2 is ANQGSEA in the germline V gene. The CDR3 has 14 residues. The receptor was derived from a human donor with alopecia areata. The chain is built from TRBV29-1 and TRBJ1-3, with 8 bases fitting TRBD1. Here the sequenced sample was CD4+ T cells sorted from blood, taken at week 0. Here the CDR3 reads CSVDPTGAGNTIYF. As DNA, the CDR3 is TGCAGCGTTGACCCGACAGGGGCTGGAAACACCATATATTTT.